Below, 30 T cell receptor beta chains from the same sample are listed, as sequenced in a study of T cells in Graves' hyperthyroidism and ophthalmopathy. Amplification of TCR beta CDR3 regions was performed using RNA transcripts as template. HTBI primers were employed in a first-round RT-PCR of the TCR CDR3. Using its own MiXCR run on the multiplex PCR reads, TCRdb lists one record per CDR3 protein. This sample has 550,000 to 700,000 distinct CDR3 sequences, with roughly 46% found just once. The sequenced sample was peripheral blood or thyroid tissue (not recorded which). These receptors were obtained from an adult woman with Graves' disease, either hyperthyroidism or ophthalmopathy (not recorded which).

This clonotype was recorded at least ten times. V and J are TRBV9 and TRBJ2-2; D is unresolved. Germline loops: CDR1 SGDLS, CDR2 YYNGEE. V was clipped by 0 bases and J by 5 bases, with 5 bases between them. The CDR3 has 13 residues. CDR3 sequence: CASSVVVTGELFF. CDR3 nucleotide sequence: TGTGCCAGCAGCGTAGTGGTGACCGGGGAGCTGTTTTTT.

V and J are TRBV20-1 and TRBJ1-1; no firm D call. This CDR3 has 13 amino acids. Trimming left V 3 bases short and J 0 bases short, with 8 bases between. In germline, CDR1 is DFQATT, CDR2 SNEGSKA (reference sequence). The CDR3, as DNA: TGCAGTGCTAGTGGTGACGTGAACACTGAAGCTTTCTTT. Translation: CSASGDVNTEAFF.

V gene TRBV20-1 combines with J gene TRBJ1-5; the D gene is possibly TRBD1 (5 bases). The CDR3 totals 14 residues. Germline values: CDR1 DFQATT, CDR2 SNEGSKA (reference sequence). Trimming removed 6 bases at V and 5 bases at J, with 17 bases between. This CDR3 is CSARPGEWDQPQHF. CDR3 nucleotide sequence: TGCAGTGCCCGCCCGGGGGAATGGGATCAGCCCCAGCATTTT.

In this sample, this clonotype turned up a few times. The J gene is TRBJ2-6, the V gene TRBV12-3 or TRBV12-4; TRBD1 matches at 7 bases. The CDR3 length is 21 residues. The V segment lost 4 bases and the J segment 0 bases; nucleotides outside the gene matches: 18. As DNA, the CDR3 is TGTGCCAGCAGTTATCCGAGGGACCCGGGACAGAGACTCTCTGGGGCCAACGTCCTGACTTTC. Translated, it gives CASSYPRDPGQRLSGANVLTF.

The chain employs TRBV7-2 and TRBJ1-6; D possibly corresponds to TRBD1 (5 bases). Germline V lookup: CDR1 SGHTA, CDR2 FQGNSA. CDR3 length equals 15 residues. V was cut by 0 bases and J by 9 bases, with 12 bases left in between. The CDR3 here is CASSLAAGRISPLHF. The CDR3, as DNA: TGTGCCAGCAGCTTAGCGGCAGGGAGGATTTCACCCCTCCACTTT. The full variable domain, rest sourced from reference TRBV7-2 and TRBJ1-6, is GAGVSQSPSNKVTEKGKDVELRCDPISGHTALYWYRQSLGQGLEFLIYFQGNSAPDKSGLPSDRFSAERTGGSVSTLTIQRTQQEDSAVYLCASSLAAGRISPLHFGNGTRLTVT.

Of note for this clonotype: At one end, the junction sequence differs from germline, possibly due to a read error. The rearrangement uses TRBV7-7 and TRBJ2-5; the match to TRBD1 covers 9 bases. This CDR3 contains 15 residues. CDR1 is SSHAT, CDR2 FNYEAQ, per germline (reference sequence). CDR3 DNA sequence: TGTGCTAGCAGCCGCCTAGGGACAGGGTCAGAGACCCAGTACTTC. It codes for CASSRLGTGSETQYF.

This rearrangement joins TRBV6-1 to TRBJ1-1; D might be TRBD1 (5 bases). V lost 3 bases and J lost 11, with 13 bases in between. From germline, CDR1 is MNHNS and CDR2 SASEGT. CDR3 length: 12 residues. CDR3 nucleotides: TGTGCCAGCAGTGACAGGGATTCGGATGCTTTCTTT. It is translated as CASSDRDSDAFF.

This clonotype was seen repeatedly, ten times or more. The chain links TRBV7-2 to TRBJ2-7; D is ambiguous. Looked up from germline, CDR1 is SGHTA and CDR2 is FQGNSA. The germline V and J ends were trimmed by 0 bases and 3 bases, with 6 bases remaining between them. CDR3 length equals 13 residues. The CDR3 DNA reads as TGTGCCAGCAGCTTAGCTCTGTACTACGAGCAGTACTTC. It is translated as CASSLALYYEQYF.

The chain links TRBV11-2 to TRBJ2-7, with D possibly being TRBD2 (6 bases). CDR1 is SGHAT and CDR2 is FQNNGV in the germline V gene. Trimming shortened V by 5 bases and J by 8 bases, and 19 bases separated the two germline ends. CDR3 length: 14 amino acids. The CDR3 here is CASSLGGGLSKQYF. CDR3 DNA sequence: TGTGCCAGCAGCCTCGGTGGAGGGTTAAGCAAGCAGTACTTC.

The chain recombines TRBV7-2 with TRBJ1-5; D might be TRBD1 (5 bases). Germline V CDR1 and CDR2: SGHTA, FQGNSA. V was pared by 5 bases and J by 3 bases, with 17 bases between. The CDR3 sequence is 16 residues long. The CDR3 protein is CASSPNPGGINQPQHF. Written as DNA, the CDR3 is TGTGCCAGCAGCCCGAATCCCGGGGGGATCAATCAGCCCCAGCATTTT. Looking up the rest from reference TRBV7-2 and TRBJ1-5 gives the full variable domain: GAGVSQSPSNKVTEKGKDVELRCDPISGHTALYWYRQSLGQGLEFLIYFQGNSAPDKSGLPSDRFSAERTGGSVSTLTIQRTQQEDSAVYLCASSPNPGGINQPQHFGDGTRLSIL.

This clonotype was counted many times. The chain is built from TRBV5-5 and TRBJ1-2; no firm D call. Trimming left V 2 bases short and J 6 bases short, with 14 bases between. CDR1 is SGHKS, CDR2 YYEKEE, per germline (reference sequence). The CDR3 loop spans 14 amino acids. Here the CDR3 reads CASSLTDDPNGYTF. The CDR3, as DNA: TGTGCCAGCAGCTTAACAGACGACCCTAATGGCTACACCTTC.

The chain combines TRBV10-3 with TRBJ1-5, with D unclear. This CDR3 is 14 amino acids long. The germline gives CDR1 ENHRY, CDR2 SYGVKD. Trimming took 2 bases from V and 9 from J, leaving 14 bases between them. CDR3 sequence: CAISEGERSGPQHF. The DNA of the CDR3 is TGTGCCATCAGTGAGGGGGAGAGGTCCGGGCCCCAGCATTTT.

The V gene is TRBV6-1, the J gene TRBJ1-5; D might be TRBD1 (6 bases). The V gene's germline CDR1 is MNHNS and CDR2 SASEGT. This CDR3 has 18 amino acids. V was cut by 2 bases and J by 8 bases, with 25 bases left in between. The CDR3 loop reads CASSEFFGSWGLSEPQHF. For the CDR3, the DNA is TGTGCCAGCAGTGAATTTTTCGGTTCCTGGGGGCTTTCAGAGCCCCAGCATTTT.

The chain is built from TRBV10-3 and TRBJ1-4, with D perhaps matching TRBD1 (6 bases). This CDR3 is 17 amino acids long. The germline V and J ends were trimmed by 5 bases and 0 bases, with 16 bases remaining between them. Per germline, CDR1 ENHRY and CDR2 SYGVKD. CDR3 in amino acids: CAISTQGSYATNEKLFF. CDR3 bases: TGTGCCATCAGTACTCAGGGGTCCTACGCAACTAATGAAAAACTGTTTTTT.

This clonotype was picked up many times. The V gene is TRBV7-9, the J gene TRBJ1-2; TRBD1 aligns across 7 bases. This CDR3 has 14 residues. Germline V lookup: CDR1 SEHNR, CDR2 FQNEAQ (reference sequence). V lost 2 bases to trimming and J lost 4 bases; unmatched junction nucleotides: 4. CDR3 coding DNA: TGTGCCAGCAGCTTAATCAGGGGGATCTATGGCTACACCTTC. Protein: CASSLIRGIYGYTF.

A note on this clonotype: The junction departs from germline at one end; a sequencing error may be responsible. The chain combines TRBV9 with TRBJ2-6; D may be TRBD2 (5 bases). This CDR3 comprises 13 residues. From germline, CDR1 is SGDLS and CDR2 YYNGEE. The CDR3 loop reads CASSLPGSYTEAF. The CDR3 DNA sequence: TGTGCCAGCAGCTTACCGGGGAGCTACACTGAAGCTTTC.

Ten or more counts support this clonotype. The rearrangement uses TRBV10-3 and TRBJ2-7; D may correspond to TRBD1 or TRBD2 (5 bases each). The CDR3 is 14 residues long. V dropped 5 bases and J dropped 6 bases, with 17 bases sitting between them. Germline V gives CDR1 ENHRY, CDR2 SYGVKD. CDR3 in amino acids: CAISSTRDGSEQYF. The DNA for the CDR3 is TGTGCCATCAGTTCTACCCGGGACGGAAGCGAGCAGTACTTC.

Of note for this clonotype: One end of the junction does not line up with germline, which may come from a read error. This sequence joins TRBV7-7 and TRBJ2-5; 14 bases fit TRBD2. The CDR3 covers 15 residues. Germline V CDR1 and CDR2: SSHAT, FNYEAQ (reference sequence). CDR3 DNA: TGTGCCAGCAGCGCTAGGACTAGCGGGGGGACCCCGAGGATTTTC. It is translated as CASSARTSGGTPRIF.

There are many counts of this clonotype. The chain links TRBV10-2 to TRBJ1-2; TRBD1 matches 8 bases. Germline values: CDR1 WSHSY, CDR2 SAAADI. Trimming cost V 8 bases and J 3 bases; bases outside gene matches: 2. This CDR3 has 12 residues. The CDR3 bases are TGCGCCAGCCTGGACAGGGACTATGGCTACACCTTC. Residues: CASLDRDYGYTF.

V and J are TRBV20-1 and TRBJ1-1, with D perhaps matching TRBD1 (5 bases). This CDR3 spans 14 amino acids. V shed 3 bases and J shed 7 bases, with 18 bases lying between them. Germline CDR1 DFQATT, CDR2 SNEGSKA (reference sequence). CDR3 DNA: TGCAGTGCTAGTTCACCCGGGACGGGCATTGAAGCTTTCTTT. Translated, it gives CSASSPGTGIEAFF.

This clonotype has ten or more counts. The chain combines TRBV2 with TRBJ1-2; unclear D gene. V was cut by 7 bases and J by 5 bases, with 14 bases left in between. This CDR3 contains 13 residues. CDR1 is SNHLY and CDR2 is FYNNEI in the germline V gene. CDR3 coding DNA: TGTGCCAGCAAGCAGGACCGCGAGTATGGCTACACCTTC. It encodes CASKQDREYGYTF.

This clonotype appeared many times. V is TRBV11-2 and J is TRBJ2-5, with a tentative D call TRBD2 (6 bases). Looked up from germline, CDR1 is SGHAT and CDR2 is FQNNGV. V shed 5 bases and J shed 5 bases, with 15 bases lying between them. The length of the CDR3 is 14 residues. CDR3 protein: CASSPGPRGETQYF. CDR3 nucleotide sequence: TGTGCCAGCAGCCCCGGTCCCCGGGGGGAGACCCAGTACTTC.

The V and J genes are TRBV9 and TRBJ1-2; 7 bases align to TRBD1. The CDR3 is made up of 14 amino acids. After removal of 3 bases from V and 5 bases from J, the junction contained 7 bases not matched to a gene. Germline CDR1 is SGDLS and CDR2 is YYNGEE. CDR3 bases: TGTGCCAGCAGCGGGACAGGCGGTCTTTATGGCTACACCTTC. The encoded protein is CASSGTGGLYGYTF.

This chain uses TRBV29-1 with TRBJ1-4; no clear D gene. The length of the CDR3 is 11 residues. The V end was cut by 6 bases, the J end by 3 bases, with 5 bases between. Germline CDR1 and CDR2: SQVTM and ANQGSEA. CDR3 amino acids: CSVGANEKLFF. The CDR3 DNA is TGCAGCGTGGGAGCTAATGAAAAACTGTTTTTT.

This chain joins TRBV5-1 and TRBJ1-6; TRBD1 is a possible D gene (5 bases). Germline V lookup: CDR1 SGHRS, CDR2 YFSETQ. V was pared by 2 bases and J by 9 bases, with 12 bases between. CDR3 length: 14 residues. CDR3 coding DNA: TGCGCCAGCAGCTTCGGGGCCAAGGGTTCACCCCTCCACTTT. It translates to CASSFGAKGSPLHF.

This clonotype has ten or more counts. The gene calls are TRBV3-1 and TRBJ2-5, with TRBD2 identical over 8 bases. V trimming: 2 bases; J trimming: 5 bases; junction bases outside the gene matches: 4. CDR3 length equals 14 residues. From germline, CDR1 is LGHDT and CDR2 YNNKEL (reference sequence). The CDR3 bases are TGTGCCAGCAGCCAACGGGAGCGGGGGGAGACCCAGTACTTC. Its protein is CASSQRERGETQYF.

Worth noting for this clonotype: The CDR3 does not close with the conserved phenylalanine or tryptophan, likely indicating a read error. The chain recombines TRBV2 with TRBJ2-7; 10 bases map to TRBD1. The CDR3 loop spans 14 amino acids. CDR1 is SNHLY, CDR2 FYNNEI, per germline. The CDR3 is CAGSGRTGGYEQYL. In DNA form, the CDR3 reads TGTGCCGGCAGTGGGCGGACAGGGGGCTACGAGCAGTACCTC.

The rearrangement uses TRBV12-3 or TRBV12-4 and TRBJ2-5, with 8 bases matching TRBD2. The CDR3 loop spans 17 amino acids. Trimming cost V 6 bases and J 4 bases; bases outside gene matches: 16. CDR3 coding DNA: TGTGCCAGCAGCCTGAACCAGGGTGCGGGAGGTGGAGAGACCCAGTACTTC. Protein product: CASSLNQGAGGGETQYF.

In its sample, this clonotype was seen many times. The chain combines TRBV2 with TRBJ2-5; D ambiguous. Germline lookup yields CDR1 SNHLY and CDR2 FYNNEI. This CDR3 region has 18 residues. With 4 bases removed from V and 2 bases from J, the gap between germline ends came to 23 bases. The CDR3 DNA is TGTGCCAGCAGTGGCCTCTACGCGATGCTAAGGGAACAAGAGACCCAGTACTTC. Its protein product is CASSGLYAMLREQETQYF.

This clonotype was seen at least ten times. This sequence joins TRBV7-9 and TRBJ1-2; 8 nucleotides align to TRBD1. CDR3 length: 16 amino acids. Per the germline V gene, CDR1 is SEHNR and CDR2 is FQNEAQ (reference sequence). Trimming at V came to 0 bases and at J to 4 bases, leaving 7 bases not matched to a gene. CDR3 bases: TGTGCCAGCAGCTTAGCGGGCAGGGGGCTCTTCTATGGCTACACCTTC. The encoded protein is CASSLAGRGLFYGYTF. Full variable domain (outside the CDR3, taken from reference TRBV7-9 and TRBJ1-2): DTGVSQNPRHKITKRGQNVTFRCDPISEHNRLYWYRQTLGQGPEFLTYFQNEAQLEKSRLLSDRFSAERPKGSFSTLEIQRTEQGDSAMYLCASSLAGRGLFYGYTFGSGTRLTVV.